This T cell receptor (beta chain) comes out of a study of Graves' ophthalmopathy and Graves' hyperthyroidism. Overall study results and limits: For separating ophthalmopathy from stable hyperthyroidism, a 13-signature model gave under 90% sensitivity and approximately 76% specificity.

Amplifying from RNA transcripts, the study obtained TCR beta CDR3 regions. First-round RT-PCR relied on HTBI primers, and a second-round multiplex PCR came next. TCRdb fed the multiplex PCR reads into MiXCR, producing one record per CDR3 protein. Altogether over a million distinct CDR3 sequences are present, less than 45% being singletons, with the ten largest covering around 10%. CDR1 LGHDT and CDR2 YNNKEL come from the germline V gene (reference sequence). Trimming removed 0 bases from V and 6 bases from J, with 11 bases in between. The CDR3 is 14 residues long. About this clonotype: What it binds is not known.

The study recruited hyperthyroidism patients aged 18 to 65 who were newly diagnosed, under 2 months' duration. Certain patients, namely those with other autoimmune diseases, uncontrolled infections, pregnancy or lactation, were excluded. Sequencing input: peripheral blood or thyroid tissue (not recorded which). This TCR derives from an adult man with Graves' hyperthyroidism. The J gene is TRBJ1-1, the V gene TRBV3-1, with D uncertain. In DNA form, the CDR3 reads TGTGCCAGCAGCCAAGATCCCGTCCGGTCTGAAGCTTTCTTT. Protein: CASSQDPVRSEAFF.